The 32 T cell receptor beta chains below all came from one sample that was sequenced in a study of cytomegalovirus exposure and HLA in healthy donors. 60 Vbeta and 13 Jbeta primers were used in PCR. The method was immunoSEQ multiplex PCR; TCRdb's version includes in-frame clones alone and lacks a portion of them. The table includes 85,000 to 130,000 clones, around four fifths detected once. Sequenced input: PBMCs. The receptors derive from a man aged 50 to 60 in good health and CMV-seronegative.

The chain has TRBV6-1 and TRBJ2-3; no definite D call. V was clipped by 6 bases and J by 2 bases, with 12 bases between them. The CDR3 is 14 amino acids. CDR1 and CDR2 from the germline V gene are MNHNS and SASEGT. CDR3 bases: TGTGCCAGCAGCCCCACCGGTTCCACAGATACGCAGTATTTT. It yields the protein CASSPTGSTDTQYF.

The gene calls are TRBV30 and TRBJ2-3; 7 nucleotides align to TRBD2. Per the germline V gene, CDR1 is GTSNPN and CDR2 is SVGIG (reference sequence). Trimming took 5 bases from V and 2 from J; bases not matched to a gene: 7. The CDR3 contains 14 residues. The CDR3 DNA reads TGTGCCTGGCTGGGGGAGGGGAACACAGATACGCAGTATTTT. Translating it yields CAWLGEGNTDTQYF.

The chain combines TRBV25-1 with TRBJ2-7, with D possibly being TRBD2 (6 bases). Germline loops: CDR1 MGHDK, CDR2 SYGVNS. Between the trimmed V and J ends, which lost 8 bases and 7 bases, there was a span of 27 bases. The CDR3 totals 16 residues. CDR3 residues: CASAPNRGQGGIEQYF. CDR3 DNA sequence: TGTGCCAGCGCCCCTAACCGAGGGCAGGGAGGCATAGAGCAGTACTTC.

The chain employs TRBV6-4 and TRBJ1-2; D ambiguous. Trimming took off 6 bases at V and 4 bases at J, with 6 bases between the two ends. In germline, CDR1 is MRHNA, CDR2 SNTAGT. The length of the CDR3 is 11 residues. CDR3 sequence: CASSNSYGYTF. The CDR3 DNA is TGTGCCAGCAGCAACAGCTATGGCTACACCTTC.

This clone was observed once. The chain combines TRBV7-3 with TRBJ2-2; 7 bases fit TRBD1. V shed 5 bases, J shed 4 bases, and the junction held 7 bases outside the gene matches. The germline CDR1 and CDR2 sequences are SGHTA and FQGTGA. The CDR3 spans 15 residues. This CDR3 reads CASSPRGPATGELFF. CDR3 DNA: TGTGCCAGCAGCCCAAGGGGGCCGGCCACCGGGGAGCTGTTTTTT.

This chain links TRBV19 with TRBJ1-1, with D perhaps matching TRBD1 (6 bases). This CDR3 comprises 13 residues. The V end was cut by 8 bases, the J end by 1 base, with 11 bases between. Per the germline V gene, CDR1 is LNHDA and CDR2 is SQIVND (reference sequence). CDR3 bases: TGTGCCAGTGGGGGCACAGGGAACACTGAAGCTTTCTTT. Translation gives CASGGTGNTEAFF.

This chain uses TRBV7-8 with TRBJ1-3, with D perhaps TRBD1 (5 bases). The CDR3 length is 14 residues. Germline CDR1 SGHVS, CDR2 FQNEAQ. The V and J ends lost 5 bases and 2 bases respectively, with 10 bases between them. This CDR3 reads CASSPRQTGNTIYF. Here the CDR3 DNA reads TGTGCCAGCAGCCCCCGACAGACTGGAAACACCATATATTTT. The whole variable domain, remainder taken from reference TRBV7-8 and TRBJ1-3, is GAGVSQSPRYKVAKRGQDVALRCDPISGHVSLFWYQQALGQGPEFLTYFQNEAQLDKSGLPSDRFFAERPEGSVSTLKIQRTQQEDSAVYLCASSPRQTGNTIYFGEGSWLTVV.

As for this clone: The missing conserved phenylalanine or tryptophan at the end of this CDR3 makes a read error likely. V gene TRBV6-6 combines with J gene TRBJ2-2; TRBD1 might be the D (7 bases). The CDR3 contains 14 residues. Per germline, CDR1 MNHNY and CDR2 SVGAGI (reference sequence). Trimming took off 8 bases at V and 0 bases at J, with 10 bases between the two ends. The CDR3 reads CASGGTANTGELFL. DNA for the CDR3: TGTGCCAGCGGCGGGACAGCGAACACCGGGGAGCTGTTTCTT.

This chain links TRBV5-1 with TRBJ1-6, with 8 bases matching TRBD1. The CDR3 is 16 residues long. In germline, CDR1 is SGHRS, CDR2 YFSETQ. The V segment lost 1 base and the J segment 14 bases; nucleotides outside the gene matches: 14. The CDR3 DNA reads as TGCGCCAGCAGCTTGCAGCCGACAGGGGATAGGGAAGCCCTCCACTTT. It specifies CASSLQPTGDREALHF.

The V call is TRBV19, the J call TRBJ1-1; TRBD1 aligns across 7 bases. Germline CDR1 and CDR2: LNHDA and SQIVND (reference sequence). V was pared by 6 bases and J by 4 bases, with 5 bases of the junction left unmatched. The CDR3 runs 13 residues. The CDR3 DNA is TGTGCCAGTAGCACAGGGGCCCTCACTGAAGCTTTCTTT. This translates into CASSTGALTEAFF.

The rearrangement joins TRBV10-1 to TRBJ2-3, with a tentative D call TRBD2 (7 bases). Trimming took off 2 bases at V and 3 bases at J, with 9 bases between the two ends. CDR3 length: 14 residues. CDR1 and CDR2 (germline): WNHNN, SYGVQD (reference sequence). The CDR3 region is CASSEGGATDTQYF. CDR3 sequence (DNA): TGCGCCAGCAGTGAGGGGGGGGCGACAGATACGCAGTATTTT.

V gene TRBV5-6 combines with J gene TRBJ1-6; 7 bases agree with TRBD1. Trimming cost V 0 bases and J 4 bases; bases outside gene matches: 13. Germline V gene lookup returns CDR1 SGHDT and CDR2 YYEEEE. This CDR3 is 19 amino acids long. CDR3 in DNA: TGTGCCAGCAGCTTGGAAGGACGAGACAGGGTATCTTATAATTCACCCCTCCACTTT. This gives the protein CASSLEGRDRVSYNSPLHF. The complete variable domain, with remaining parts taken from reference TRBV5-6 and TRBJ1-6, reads DAGVTQSPTHLIKTRGQQVTLRCSPKSGHDTVSWYQQALGQGPQFIFQYYEEEERQRGNFPDRFSGHQFPNYSSELNVNALLLGDSALYLCASSLEGRDRVSYNSPLHFGNGTRLTVT.

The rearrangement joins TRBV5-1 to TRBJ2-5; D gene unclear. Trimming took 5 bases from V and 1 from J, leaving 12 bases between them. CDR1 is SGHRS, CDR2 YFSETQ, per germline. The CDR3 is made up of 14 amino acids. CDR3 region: CASRPARLQETQYF. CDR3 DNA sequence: TGCGCCAGCAGACCGGCTAGACTCCAAGAGACCCAGTACTTC.

CDR3 amino acids: CASSSGSDTDTQYF. CDR3 coding DNA: TGTGCCAGCAGCTCAGGTTCTGATACAGATACGCAGTATTTT. The chain links TRBV11-3 to TRBJ2-3; no reliable D call. V was shortened by 4 bases and J by 3 bases, with 11 bases between the two germline ends. The CDR3 length is 14 residues. The V gene's germline CDR1 is SGHNT and CDR2 YENEEA.

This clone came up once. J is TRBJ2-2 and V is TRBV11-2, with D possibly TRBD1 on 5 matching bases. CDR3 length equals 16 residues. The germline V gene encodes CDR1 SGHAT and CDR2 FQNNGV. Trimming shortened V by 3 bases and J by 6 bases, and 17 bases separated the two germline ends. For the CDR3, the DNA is TGTGCCAGCAGCTTTGGGGCAGTGGAAGTGGCCGGGGAGCTGTTTTTT. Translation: CASSFGAVEVAGELFF.

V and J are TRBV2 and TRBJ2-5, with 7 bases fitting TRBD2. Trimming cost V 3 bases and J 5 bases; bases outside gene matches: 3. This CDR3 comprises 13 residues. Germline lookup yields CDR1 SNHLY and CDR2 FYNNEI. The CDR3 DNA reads TGTGCCAGCAGTGACGGGGGGAGGGAGACCCAGTACTTC. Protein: CASSDGGRETQYF. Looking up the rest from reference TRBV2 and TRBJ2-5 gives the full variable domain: EPEVTQTPSHQVTQMGQEVILRCVPISNHLYFYWYRQILGQKVEFLVSFYNNEISEKSEIFDDQFSVERPDGSNFTLKIRSTKLEDSAMYFCASSDGGRETQYFGPGTRLLVL.

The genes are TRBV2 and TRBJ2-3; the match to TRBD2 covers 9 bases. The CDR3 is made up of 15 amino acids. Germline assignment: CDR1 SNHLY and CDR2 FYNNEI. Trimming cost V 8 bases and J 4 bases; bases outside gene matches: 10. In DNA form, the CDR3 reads TGTGCCAGCGGAAAGGGACTAGCTGATGCAGATACGCAGTATTTT. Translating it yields CASGKGLADADTQYF.

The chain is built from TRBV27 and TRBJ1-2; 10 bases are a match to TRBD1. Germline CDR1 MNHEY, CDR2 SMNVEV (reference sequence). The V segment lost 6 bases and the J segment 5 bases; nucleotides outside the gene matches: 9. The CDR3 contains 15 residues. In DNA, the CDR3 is TGTGCCAGCAGCAAGACAGGGGGCGGAGGGTATGGCTACACCTTC. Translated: CASSKTGGGGYGYTF.

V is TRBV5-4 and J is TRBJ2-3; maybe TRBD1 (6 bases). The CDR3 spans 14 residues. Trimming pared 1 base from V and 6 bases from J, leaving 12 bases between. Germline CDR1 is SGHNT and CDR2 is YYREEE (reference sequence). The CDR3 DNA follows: TGTGCCAGCAGCTTGCGGGCGCAGGGGGATACGCAGTATTTT. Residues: CASSLRAQGDTQYF.

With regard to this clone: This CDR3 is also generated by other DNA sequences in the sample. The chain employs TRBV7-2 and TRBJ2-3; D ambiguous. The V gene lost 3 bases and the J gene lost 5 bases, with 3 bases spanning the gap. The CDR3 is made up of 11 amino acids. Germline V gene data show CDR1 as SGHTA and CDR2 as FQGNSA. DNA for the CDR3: TGTGCCAGCAGCTTCGGAGATACGCAGTATTTT. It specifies CASSFGDTQYF.

The CDR3 bases are TGTGCCAGCAGTGGTGGTACTACGGCCCGGAGCGAGCAGTACTTC. It encodes CASSGGTTARSEQYF. The chain uses TRBV2 and TRBJ2-7; D is uncertain. This CDR3 has 15 residues. CDR1 and CDR2 from the germline V gene are SNHLY and FYNNEI. V was shortened by 4 bases and J by 6 bases, with 19 bases between the two germline ends.

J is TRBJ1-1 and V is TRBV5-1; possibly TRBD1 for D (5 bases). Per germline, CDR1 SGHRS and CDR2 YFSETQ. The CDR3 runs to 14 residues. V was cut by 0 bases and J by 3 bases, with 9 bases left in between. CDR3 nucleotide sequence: TGCGCCAGCAGCTTGGGCGGGACTTACACTGAAGCTTTCTTT. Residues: CASSLGGTYTEAFF.

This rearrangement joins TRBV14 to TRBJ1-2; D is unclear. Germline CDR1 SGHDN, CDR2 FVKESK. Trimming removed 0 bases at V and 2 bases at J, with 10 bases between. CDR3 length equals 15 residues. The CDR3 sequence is CASSQDIGGNYGYTF. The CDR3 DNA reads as TGTGCCAGCAGCCAAGATATTGGCGGGAACTATGGCTACACCTTC. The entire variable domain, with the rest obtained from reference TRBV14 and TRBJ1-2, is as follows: EAGVTQFPSHSVIEKGQTVTLRCDPISGHDNLYWYRRVMGKEIKFLLHFVKESKQDESGMPNNRFLAERTGGTYSTLKVQPAELEDSGVYFCASSQDIGGNYGYTFGSGTRLTVV.

CDR3 in DNA: TGCGCCAGCCGGGACAATTCCTACGAGCAGTACTTC. This gives the protein CASRDNSYEQYF. The chain couples TRBV5-1 to TRBJ2-7; possibly TRBD1 for D (6 bases). V dropped 7 bases and J dropped 1 base, with 9 bases sitting between them. Germline V gene data show CDR1 as SGHRS and CDR2 as YFSETQ. The CDR3 consists of 12 residues.

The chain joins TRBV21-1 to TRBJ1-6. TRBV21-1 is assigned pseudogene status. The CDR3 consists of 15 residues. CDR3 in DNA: TGTGCCAGCACGCTTCGGACTATTAATAATTCACCCCTCCACTTT. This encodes CASTLRTINNSPLHF.

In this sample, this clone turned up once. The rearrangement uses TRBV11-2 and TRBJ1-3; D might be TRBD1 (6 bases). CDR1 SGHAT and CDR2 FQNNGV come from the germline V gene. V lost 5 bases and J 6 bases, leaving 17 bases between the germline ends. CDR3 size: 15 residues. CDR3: CASSVRGQGLNTIYF. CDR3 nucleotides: TGTGCCAGCAGCGTCCGGGGACAAGGATTAAACACCATATATTTT.

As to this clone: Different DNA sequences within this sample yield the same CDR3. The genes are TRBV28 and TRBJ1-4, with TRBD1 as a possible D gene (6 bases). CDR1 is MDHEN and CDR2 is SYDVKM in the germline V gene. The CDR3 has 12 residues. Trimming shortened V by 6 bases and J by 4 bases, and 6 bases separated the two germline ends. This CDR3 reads CASRQGNEKLFF. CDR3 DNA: TGTGCCAGCAGACAGGGTAATGAAAAACTGTTTTTT. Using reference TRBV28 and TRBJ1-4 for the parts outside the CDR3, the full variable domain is DVKVTQSSRYLVKRTGEKVFLECVQDMDHENMFWYRQDPGLGLRLIYFSYDVKMKEKGDIPEGYSVSREKKERFSLILESASTNQTSMYLCASRQGNEKLFFGSGTQLSVL.

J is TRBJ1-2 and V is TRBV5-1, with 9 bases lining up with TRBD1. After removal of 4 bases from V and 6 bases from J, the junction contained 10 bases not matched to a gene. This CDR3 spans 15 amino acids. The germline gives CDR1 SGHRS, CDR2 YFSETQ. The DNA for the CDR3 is TGCGCCAGCAGCCTCCGGGACAGGGATGGGCATGGCTACACCTTC. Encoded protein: CASSLRDRDGHGYTF.

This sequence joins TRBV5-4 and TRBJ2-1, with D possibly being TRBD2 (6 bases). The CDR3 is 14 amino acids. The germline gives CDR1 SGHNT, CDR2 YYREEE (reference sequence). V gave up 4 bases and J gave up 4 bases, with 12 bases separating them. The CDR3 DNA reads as TGTGCCAGCAGCCCTCCCGGGGGTTACAATGAGCAGTTCTTC. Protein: CASSPPGGYNEQFF.

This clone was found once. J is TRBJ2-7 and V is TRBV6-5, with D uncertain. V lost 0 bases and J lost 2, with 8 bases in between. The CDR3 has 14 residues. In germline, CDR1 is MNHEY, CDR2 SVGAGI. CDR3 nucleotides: TGTGCCAGCAGTTACTCAAAGGAGACCTACGAGCAGTACTTC. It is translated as CASSYSKETYEQYF.

The CDR3 sequence: CASSQGGTGWDTQYF. The CDR3, as DNA: TGCGCCAGCAGCCAAGGCGGGACTGGGTGGGATACGCAGTATTTT. This chain joins TRBV4-1 and TRBJ2-3, with D perhaps matching TRBD2 (6 bases). This CDR3 spans 15 amino acids. V dropped 1 base and J dropped 6 bases, with 14 bases sitting between them. Germline lookup yields CDR1 MGHRA and CDR2 YSYEKL.

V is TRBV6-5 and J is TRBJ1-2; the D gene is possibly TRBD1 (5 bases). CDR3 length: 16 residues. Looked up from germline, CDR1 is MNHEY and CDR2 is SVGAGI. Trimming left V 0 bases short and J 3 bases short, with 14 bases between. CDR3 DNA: TGTGCCAGCAGTTACTCTACAGGCAGGTCCCACTATGGCTACACCTTC. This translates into CASSYSTGRSHYGYTF.